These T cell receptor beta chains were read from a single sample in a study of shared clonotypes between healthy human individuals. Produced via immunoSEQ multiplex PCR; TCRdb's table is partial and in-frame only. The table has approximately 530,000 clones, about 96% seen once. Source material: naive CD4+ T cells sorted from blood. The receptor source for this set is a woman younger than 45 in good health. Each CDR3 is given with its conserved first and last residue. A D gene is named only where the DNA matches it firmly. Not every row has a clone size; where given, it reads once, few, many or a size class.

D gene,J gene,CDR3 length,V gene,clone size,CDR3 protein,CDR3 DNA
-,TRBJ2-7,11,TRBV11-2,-,CASSGHYEQYF,TGTGCCAGCAGCGGTCACTACGAGCAGTACTTC
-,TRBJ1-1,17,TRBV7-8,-,CASSPGTGRPMNTEAFF,TGTGCCAGCAGCCCGGGAACGGGGAGACCGATGAACACTGAAGCTTTCTTT
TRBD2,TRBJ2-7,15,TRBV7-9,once,CASSPPGLDSYEQYF,TGTGCCAGCAGCCCACCAGGACTAGACTCCTACGAGCAGTACTTC
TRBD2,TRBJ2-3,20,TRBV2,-,CASKGLTLGTSGRGADTQYF,TGTGCCAGCAAAGGGCTTACTCTTGGAACTAGCGGGAGAGGAGCAGATACGCAGTATTTT
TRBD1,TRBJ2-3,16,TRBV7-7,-,CASSAGRDRYTDTQYF,TGTGCCAGCAGCGCTGGGCGGGACAGGTACACAGATACGCAGTATTTT
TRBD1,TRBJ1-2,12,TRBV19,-,CASRGQGGGYTF,TGTGCCAGTAGGGGACAGGGAGGTGGCTACACCTTC
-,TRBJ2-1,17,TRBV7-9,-,CASSLAYSGLTYNEQFF,TGTGCCAGCAGCTTAGCGTATAGCGGATTAACCTACAATGAGCAGTTCTTC
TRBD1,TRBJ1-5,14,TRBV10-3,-,CAISVQGAGQPQHF,TGTGCCATCAGTGTACAGGGGGCGGGTCAGCCCCAGCATTTT
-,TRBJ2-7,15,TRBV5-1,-,CASSFAAQSSYEQYF,TGCGCCAGCAGCTTTGCAGCGCAAAGCTCCTACGAGCAGTACTTC
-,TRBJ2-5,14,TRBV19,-,CASSRVSGQETQYF,TGTGCCAGTAGTAGAGTCTCGGGCCAAGAGACCCAGTACTTC
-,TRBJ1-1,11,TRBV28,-,CASRRDIEAFF,TGTGCCAGCAGGAGGGACATCGAAGCTTTCTTT
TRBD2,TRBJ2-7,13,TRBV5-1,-,CASGSGRALEQYF,TGCGCCAGCGGAAGCGGGAGGGCCCTCGAGCAGTACTTC
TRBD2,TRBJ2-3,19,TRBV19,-,CASSPRSSGVFSAGDTQYF,TGTGCCAGTAGTCCCCGGAGTAGCGGGGTCTTCTCCGCGGGAGATACGCAGTATTTT
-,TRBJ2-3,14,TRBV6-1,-,CASIMGASTDTQYF,TGTGCCAGCATTATGGGAGCTAGCACAGATACGCAGTATTTT
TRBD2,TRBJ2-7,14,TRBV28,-,CASETAGATYEQYF,TGTGCCAGCGAGACAGCGGGAGCGACCTACGAGCAGTACTTC
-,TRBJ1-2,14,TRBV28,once,CASSPTGFRNGYTF,TGTGCCAGCAGCCCAACAGGGTTTAGAAATGGCTACACCTTC
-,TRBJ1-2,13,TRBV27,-,CASSVRNREGYTF,TGTGCCAGCAGTGTCCGGAACAGGGAGGGCTACACCTTC
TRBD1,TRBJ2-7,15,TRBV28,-,CASSLGDRRGYEQYF,TGTGCCAGCAGTTTAGGGGACAGGAGGGGTTACGAGCAGTACTTC
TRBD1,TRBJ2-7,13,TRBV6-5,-,CASSFEQGREQYF,TGTGCCAGCAGTTTCGAACAGGGGCGCGAGCAGTACTTC
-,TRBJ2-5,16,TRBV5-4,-,CASSLSQRASGGTQYF,TGTGCCAGCAGCTTGAGCCAGCGGGCGTCCGGGGGGACCCAGTACTTC
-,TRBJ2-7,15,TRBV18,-,CASSPPGGAPYEQYF,TGTGCCAGCTCACCTCCCGGCGGGGCCCCCTACGAGCAGTACTTC
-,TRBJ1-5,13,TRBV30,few,CAWTGDSNQPQHF,TGTGCCTGGACGGGGGATAGCAATCAGCCCCAGCATTTT
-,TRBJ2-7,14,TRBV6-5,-,CASRRAPTNYEQYF,TGTGCCAGCAGACGAGCCCCCACAAACTACGAGCAGTACTTC
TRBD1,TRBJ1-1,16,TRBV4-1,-,CASSQRTGAIPTEAFF,TGCGCCAGCAGCCAAAGGACAGGGGCGATTCCTACTGAAGCTTTCTTT
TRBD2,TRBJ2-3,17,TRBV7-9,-,CASSLAGTSGSTDTQYF,TGTGCCAGCAGCTTAGCGGGGACTAGCGGTTCCACAGATACGCAGTATTTT
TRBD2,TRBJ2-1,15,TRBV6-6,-,CASRLAGSGGNEQFF,TGTGCCAGCAGACTAGCGGGAAGCGGGGGCAATGAGCAGTTCTTC
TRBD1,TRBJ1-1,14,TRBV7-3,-,CASSAGQGVTEAFF,TGTGCCAGCAGCGCGGGACAGGGGGTCACTGAAGCTTTCTTT
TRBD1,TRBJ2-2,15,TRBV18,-,CASSEKTGSGGELFF,TGTGCCAGCTCAGAAAAGACAGGGAGTGGCGGGGAGCTGTTTTTT
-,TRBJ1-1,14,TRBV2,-,CASSRGAVGTEAFF,TGTGCCAGCAGCCGGGGGGCAGTAGGCACTGAAGCTTTCTTT
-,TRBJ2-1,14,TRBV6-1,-,CASSEVYRVYEQFF,TGTGCCAGCAGTGAAGTTTACAGGGTATACGAGCAGTTCTTC
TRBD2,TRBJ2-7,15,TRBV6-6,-,CASSPTGLATYEQYF,TGTGCCAGCAGTCCAACGGGACTAGCGACTTACGAGCAGTACTTC
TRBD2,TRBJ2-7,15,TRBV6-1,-,CASSGRISGNYEQYF,TGTGCCAGCAGTGGGCGGATTAGCGGGAACTACGAGCAGTACTTC
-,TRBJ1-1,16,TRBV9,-,CASSPSGGRGVTEAFF,TGTGCCAGCAGCCCCAGTGGGGGACGGGGAGTTACTGAAGCTTTCTTT
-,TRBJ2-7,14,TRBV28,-,CASRGQSSSYEQYF,TGTGCCAGCAGAGGACAGTCCAGCTCCTACGAGCAGTACTTC
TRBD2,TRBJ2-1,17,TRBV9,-,CASSVGLRTSGTNEQFF,TGTGCCAGCAGCGTAGGCTTACGGACTAGCGGAACTAATGAGCAGTTCTTC